This T cell receptor beta chain was captured by sequencing in a study of T cell responses to AZD1222 COVID-19 vaccine. The CDR3 consists of 12 residues. V was cut by 4 bases and J by 1 base, with 5 bases left in between. On this clone itself: Its antigen remains unknown. Other DNA sequences from this sample encode an identical CDR3 as well.

The method was immunoSEQ multiplex PCR; TCRdb's version includes in-frame clones alone and lacks a portion of them. The table includes around 150,000 clones, about nine tenths detected once. Study observations and caveats: Unmutated regions of variants are reportedly targeted by nearly half of spike-specific TCRs.

The chain links TRBV12-3 or TRBV12-4 to TRBJ2-7; D is uncertain. This specimen was peripheral blood, taken on day 0 of AZD1222 vaccination. The receptor was isolated from an adult in good health. CDR3 nucleotides: TGTGCCAGCAGTTGGGGATCCTACGAGCAGTACTTC. Amino acid sequence: CASSWGSYEQYF.